Reported below is one T cell receptor (beta chain). Its antigen is undetermined. V was pared by 5 bases and J by 1 base, with 8 bases of the junction left unmatched. CDR1 and CDR2 from the germline V gene are MNHEY and SMNVEV (reference sequence). This CDR3 has 16 amino acids. Original analysis: Filtering was not the same, since immunoSEQ gave junction-only sequences without quality scores. Sequencing was performed with immunoSEQ multiplex PCR; in TCRdb, only in-frame clones are kept and a portion is missing. From that table come the V and J calls and clone size; the DNA was used to work out D and trimming. Altogether about 680,000 clones are present, around 72% being singletons, with the ten largest covering approximately 1.8%. These data are taken from a study of shared clonotypes between healthy human individuals. Broader study findings: The study found lower generation probabilities in non-shared clonotypes than in those shared by all four donors.

This clonotype was sampled from a woman under 40 in good health. The chain has TRBV27 and TRBJ2-4; 7 bases are shared with TRBD1. The sequenced material came from memory CD4+ T cells sorted from blood. Subset indicated: CD45RA-negative fraction. The CDR3 reads CASSPMTGLAKNIQYF. CDR3 bases: TGTGCCAGCAGTCCGATGACAGGGTTGGCCAAAAACATTCAGTACTTC.